This T cell receptor beta chain comes out of a study of blood T cells in healthy people across ages (dated by TCRdb to about 2015). About the investigation overall: Template switching captured roughly one uniquely barcoded TCR beta cDNA molecule per two T cells in model experiments. Using deep sequencing normalized with unique cDNA molecular identifiers, the study measured how TCR beta repertoire diversity changes with age. Four age groups were formed from the donors: young (average approximately 15 years), middle-aged (approximately 41), aged (roughly 56) and long-lived (roughly 88). Using the same blood draw, the study looked at two additional independent replicas of 1 million unique cDNA reads for two donors, one aged 18 to 30 and the other aged 80 or older. Findings and caveats that apply to the study as a whole: Bulk unsorted PBMC profiling prevented conclusive comparison of naive and antigen-experienced compartments. Observed TCR beta diversity per million T cells fell roughly linearly with age, and a significant reduction was already apparent by age roughly 40. Observed TCR beta diversity correlated strongly with the percentage of naive T cells measured by flow cytometry. Estimates of total diversity based on one million sequenced T cells were regarded as lower bounds and as underestimates. Because donor CMV infection status was unknown, age-related changes in expanded clonotypes were potentially confounded. Compared with the aged group, the long-lived group had more naive CD4+ T cells, fewer expanded clones and increased TCR diversity, suggesting age selection.

Libraries were prepared through 5' RACE. The instrument was an Illumina HiSeq 2500. A second PCR of about 6 to 11 cycles was performed with a sample-barcoded 5' primer and a J-beta primer mix. A template-switch 5' adaptor carrying 12 random nucleotides introduced a unique molecular identifier onto each TCR beta cDNA molecule. Each sample yielded at least 2.5 million CDR3-containing paired-end reads. The Mint cDNA synthesis kit, primed by a TRBC-specific oligonucleotide, was used to synthesize first-strand cDNA from all RNA. All cDNA was treated with uracil-DNA glycosylase and then went through a first 18-cycle PCR with the universal primers M1SS and BC2_uni_R. From the authors' description of their analysis: Each sample was normalized by randomly selecting 1 million high-quality reads, each carrying a distinct molecular identifier. Instead of being binned into consensus sequences, reads that shared molecular identifiers were thrown out. MiTCR, set to a Q25 quality threshold and the strictest error-elimination algorithm, was used for CDR3 identification, clonotype clustering and error correction. A nonparametric unseen species model using Euler transformation provided a lower-bound estimate of total TCR beta diversity. TCRdb reprocessing: public reads trimmed at Q25 with fastp, clones called with MiXCR, in-frame beta chains kept. Each CDR3 protein gets just one entry, which takes the most common genes and DNA from the rows behind it. The V and J calls were not made by the authors but by TCRdb's processing. This sample comprises under 1,100,000 distinct CDR3 sequences, 20% to 25% of them detected only once. In total, the top ten clones hold approximately 0.71% of the sample.

The germline V gene specifies LGHNA as CDR1 and YNFKEQ as CDR2. V is cut by 8 bases and J by 3 bases, and the space between the germline ends is 16 bases. The CDR3 runs 15 amino acids, cysteine and phenylalanine included. Just CDR3 DNA is preserved here, 45 bases in frame from base 1. This clonotype showed up just a few times. The specificity of this receptor is unknown. Base-call qualities are not available, and no considerably larger clone is one nucleotide away. Donors were approximately 42 systemically healthy Caucasian individuals from Russia aged 6 to 90 years. Around 9.9 milliliters of peripheral blood were collected from each donor into EDTA-treated Vacutainer tubes. PBMCs were isolated by Ficoll-Paque density-gradient centrifugation, with at least 6 million obtained per sample. Trizol reagent was used to extract total RNA from the PBMCs, yielding at least 6 micrograms per sample. Naive CD45RAhigh/CD27high T cell percentages were measured by flow cytometry on a PBMC aliquot from every donor.

These same records also appear under a second study, on T cells of mothers and their children. The second study reports: Nine systemically healthy Caucasian individuals served as donors, namely three mothers together with their six children. cDNA synthesis consumed the entire amount of extracted RNA, loaded at 1.5 ug RNA in each 15 ul reaction. In the second PCR, the M1S primer introduced both the sample barcodes and 2-4 random nucleotides. Over 8 million TCR beta CDR3 reads were obtained for each mother, and around 3 million reads were obtained for each child. In both related and unrelated pairs, thymic selection shapes the output of TCR recombination in a similar way, with inherited differences having only a minor effect. Normalized repertoire overlap in related mother-child pairs was always slightly higher than in unrelated mother-child pairs, but the difference was never significant. Persistent microchimeric T cell clones were not detected, at a sensitivity of around 99 clones per million clonotypes. The study used deep NGS to compare TCR beta repertoires of mothers and children, seeking features distinguishing related mother-child pairs from unrelated individuals. On average, the children were approximately 12 +/- 4 years old, while the mothers were roughly 40 +/- 4 years old. After adapters were ligated using NEBNext reagents, the libraries underwent 100+100 nt paired-end sequencing on an Illumina HiSeq 2000. Mother and child libraries were prepared a month apart and sequenced in separate runs to prevent cross-contamination. Between roughly 450,000 and 2,200,000 distinct TCR beta clonotypes were identified per donor. Naive TCR beta clonotypes were estimated from low-frequency clonotypes matched to each donor's FACS-determined naive share, without sorting.

The sample taken for sequencing was blood. The TCR originated in a girl aged 2-10 years in good health. The sequence links TRBV4-2 to TRBJ2-2, with the D call tentatively TRBD1 or TRBD2, each fitting 5 bases. The CDR3 is CASGTGQTHTGELFF. Here is the DNA: TGTGCCAGCGGGACCGGGCAGACCCACACCGGGGAGCTGTTTTTT.